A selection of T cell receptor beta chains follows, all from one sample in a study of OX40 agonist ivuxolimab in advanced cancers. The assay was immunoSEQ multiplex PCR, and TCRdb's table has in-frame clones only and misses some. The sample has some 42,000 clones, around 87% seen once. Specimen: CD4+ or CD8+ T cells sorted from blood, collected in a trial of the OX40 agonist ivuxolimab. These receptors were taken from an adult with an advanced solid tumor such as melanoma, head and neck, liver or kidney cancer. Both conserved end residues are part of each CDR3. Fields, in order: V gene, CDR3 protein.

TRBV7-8	CASSLTGGETYEQYF
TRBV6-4	CASSVTPAGNTIYF
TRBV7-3	CASSPLGSQDTQYF
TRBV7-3	CASSPGQPYEQYF
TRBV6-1	CASSLTPFQYF
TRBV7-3	CASRTSGRAGEQFF
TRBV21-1	CASSGEGKPYEQYF
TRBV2	CASSSQGINYGYTF
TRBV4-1	CASSQVGATNEKLFF
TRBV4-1	CASSRSDRGLTYEQYF
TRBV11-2	CASSTSMTQYF
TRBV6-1	CASSEVSGSGQFF
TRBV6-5	CASSYKYGQDYEQYF
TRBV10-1	CASSAQLNYEQYF
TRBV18	CASSPLGDVNTEAFF
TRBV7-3	CASSLGDRVYGYTF
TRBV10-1	CASSESRGYNEQFF
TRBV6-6	CASSYVLGFTQYF
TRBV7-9	CASSLEPNYEQYF
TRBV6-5	CASSGQGRGGNTIYF
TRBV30	CAWKTGTSALDTQYF
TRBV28	CASSLWQGARNTIYF
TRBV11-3	CASSPQQGALYNEQFF
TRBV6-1	CASTRTGDGYTF
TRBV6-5	CASGPRGQPGELFF
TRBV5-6	CASTPSGMAQRKGYTF
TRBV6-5	CASTQGGGNTEAFF
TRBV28	CASSFGGHLEKLFF
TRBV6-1	CASSDWESYEQYF
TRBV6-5	CASSYRLNEKLFF
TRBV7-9	CASSLSGQETQYF
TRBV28	CASYQGGFEKLFF
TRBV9	CASTRRSGEKLFF
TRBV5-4	CASSFTGTYEQYF
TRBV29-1	CSGNTGGVYNEQFF
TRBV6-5	CASSGTGGYGYTF
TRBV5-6	CASSLQETQYF
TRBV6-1	CASRTPGQGHQPQHF
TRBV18	CASSPPRNAYEQYF
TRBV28	CASRTRGLAGGKGSYNEQFF
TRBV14	CASSQGIGKLFF